The 17 T cell receptor beta chains reported below all come from one sample, sequenced in a study of T cells in Graves' hyperthyroidism and ophthalmopathy. There were TCR beta CDR3 regions amplified from RNA transcripts. The TCR CDR3 first-round RT-PCR relied on the HTBI primer set. TCRdb reprocessed the multiplex PCR reads with MiXCR, giving one entry per CDR3 protein. The data contain roughly 510,000 distinct CDR3 sequences, 40% to 55% of them seen just once; the ten biggest clones take up around two fifths. Sequencing used peripheral blood or thyroid tissue (not recorded which). The receptor set was obtained from an adult woman with Graves' disease, either hyperthyroidism or ophthalmopathy (not recorded which).

There are a few counts of this clonotype. The chain uses TRBV25-1 and TRBJ1-5; D might be TRBD1 (5 bases). This CDR3 region has 13 residues. V lost 4 bases, J lost 5 bases, and 9 bases lay in between. Germline V gives CDR1 MGHDK, CDR2 SYGVNS. The CDR3 DNA follows: TGTGCCAGCAGTGCCGGGACTGATCAGCCCCAGCATTTT. Translating it yields CASSAGTDQPQHF.

The V and J genes are TRBV2 and TRBJ2-2; 13 bases align to TRBD2. The CDR3 consists of 19 residues. J was trimmed by 3 bases and V by 6 bases; bases with no gene match: 13. The V gene's germline CDR1 is SNHLY and CDR2 FYNNEI. The CDR3 spells CASSQRTSGSGDDTGELFF. The CDR3 nucleotides are TGTGCCAGCAGCCAAAGGACTAGCGGGAGCGGGGACGACACCGGGGAGCTGTTTTTT.

As concerns this clonotype: One end of the junction is discordant with germline, which a read error may explain. The chain links TRBV6-5 to TRBJ1-4, with TRBD1 matching 9 bases. Germline loops: CDR1 MNHEY, CDR2 SVGAGI. The CDR3 runs 10 residues. CDR3 sequence (DNA): TGTGCCAGCAGTTACTCTACAGGGGGCTTT. Translating gives CASSYSTGGF.

V gene TRBV20-1 combines with J gene TRBJ2-7, with D perhaps matching TRBD1 (6 bases). Per the germline V gene, CDR1 is DFQATT and CDR2 is SNEGSKA (reference sequence). V lost 4 bases to trimming and J lost 1 base, with 20 bases between them. This CDR3 comprises 16 residues. The CDR3 here is CSAMGHQIEKSYEQYF. In DNA form, the CDR3 reads TGCAGTGCTATGGGACATCAGATTGAAAAATCCTACGAGCAGTACTTC.

The rearrangement joins TRBV24-1 to TRBJ1-2; a weak D match, TRBD1 (5 bases). Germline CDR1 KGHDR, CDR2 SFDVKD. V lost 0 bases, J lost 4 bases, and 11 bases lay in between. The CDR3 extends over 15 amino acids. The chain's CDR3 is CATSDLSQGLYGYTF. The CDR3 DNA reads as TGTGCCACCAGTGATTTGTCCCAGGGACTCTATGGCTACACCTTC.

The chain uses TRBV7-9 and TRBJ2-7, with a weak D call TRBD1 (5 bases). The V and J ends lost 7 bases and 5 bases respectively, with 18 bases between them. This CDR3 is built from 14 residues. CDR1 and CDR2 from the germline V gene are SEHNR and FQNEAQ (reference sequence). CDR3 nucleotides: TGTGCCAGCACCAGAGACAGTACTAACCACGAGCAGTACTTC. This gives the protein CASTRDSTNHEQYF.

This chain links TRBV25-1 with TRBJ1-1, with 7 bases lining up with TRBD1. Losses at the gene ends were 4 bases for V and 6 bases for J; bases not matched to a gene: 5. This CDR3 comprises 13 residues. CDR1 is MGHDK and CDR2 is SYGVNS in the germline V gene. The CDR3 DNA is TGTGCCAGCAGTGTGCAGGGGGTCGCTGAAGCTTTCTTT. Amino acids: CASSVQGVAEAFF.

This clonotype has just a few counts. The chain has TRBV30 and TRBJ1-5, with TRBD1 as a possible D gene (5 bases). The germline CDR1 and CDR2 sequences are GTSNPN and SVGIG (reference sequence). The CDR3 consists of 15 residues. V was cut by 0 bases and J by 4 bases, with 13 bases left in between. The CDR3: CAWSVPGTGNQPQHF. CDR3 nucleotides: TGTGCCTGGAGTGTGCCCGGGACGGGAAATCAGCCCCAGCATTTT.

The chain is built from TRBV6-2 or TRBV6-3 and TRBJ2-2; the D gene is possibly TRBD1 (6 bases). The CDR3 length is 14 residues. Trimming took off 7 bases at V and 4 bases at J, with 13 bases between the two ends. CDR1 is MNHEY and CDR2 is SVGEGT in the germline V gene. CDR3 nucleotides: TGTGCCAGCAACCCGGGACAAACCACCGGGGAGCTGTTTTTT. Translating it yields CASNPGQTTGELFF.

This clonotype occurred a few times. The chain couples TRBV7-9 to TRBJ1-2, with 7 bases matching TRBD1. Germline V lookup: CDR1 SEHNR, CDR2 FQNEAQ (reference sequence). CDR3 length: 15 residues. Trimming cost V 1 base and J 8 bases; bases outside gene matches: 10. CDR3 sequence reads: CASSLGQGSANGYTF. CDR3 coding DNA: TGTGCCAGCAGCTTAGGACAGGGTAGCGCAAACGGCTACACCTTC.

CDR3 region: CASSYLGQGSNQPQHF. In DNA, the CDR3 is TGTGCCAGCAGTTACCTGGGACAGGGAAGCAATCAGCCCCAGCATTTT. This chain links TRBV12-3 or TRBV12-4 with TRBJ1-5; 9 bases match TRBD1. There are 16 residues in the CDR3. V lost 4 bases, J lost 1 base, and 5 bases stayed unmatched.

The J gene is TRBJ1-4, the V gene TRBV25-1; 7 nucleotides line up with TRBD1. This CDR3 is 14 amino acids long. Germline V CDR1 and CDR2: MGHDK, SYGVNS. Unmatched junction bases numbered 8, after V lost 8 bases and J lost 5 bases. Written as DNA, the CDR3 is TGTGCCAGCTCACCCGGGACAGTAAATGAAAAACTGTTTTTT. It yields the protein CASSPGTVNEKLFF.

This chain connects TRBV2 to TRBJ2-5; a possible D gene is TRBD1 (5 bases). This CDR3 is 15 amino acids long. Trimming cost V 6 bases and J 5 bases, with 19 bases left between them. Germline V CDR1 and CDR2: SNHLY, FYNNEI. DNA for the CDR3: TGTGCCAGCAGGGAACAATTGAACAGGATGGAGACCCAGTACTTC. Protein product: CASREQLNRMETQYF.

The chain is built from TRBV7-9 and TRBJ2-7; D is uncertain. Trimming removed 5 bases at V and 2 bases at J, with 13 bases between. This CDR3 has 14 residues. Per the germline V gene, CDR1 is SEHNR and CDR2 is FQNEAQ (reference sequence). CDR3 sequence (DNA): TGTGCCAGCAGCCACCGGGCATCCACCTACGAGCAGTACTTC. This sequence encodes CASSHRASTYEQYF.

V and J are TRBV6-2 or TRBV6-3 and TRBJ1-1, with a possible D match to TRBD1 (6 bases). This CDR3 has 14 amino acids. Germline V gene sequence: CDR1 MNHEY, CDR2 SVGEGT. V dropped 0 bases and J dropped 4 bases, with 9 bases sitting between them. DNA for the CDR3: TGTGCCAGCAGTTACTCGACGGGGGCCACTGAAGCTTTCTTT. As protein: CASSYSTGATEAFF.

The chain couples TRBV25-1 to TRBJ1-2, with TRBD1 matching 11 bases. Per the germline V gene, CDR1 is MGHDK and CDR2 is SYGVNS. The CDR3 length is 15 residues. V dropped 1 base and J dropped 8; count of bases not matched to a gene: 6. The DNA for the CDR3 is TGTGCCAGCAGTGAATGGACAGGGGGCGAGGCGGGCTACACCTTC. This gives the protein CASSEWTGGEAGYTF.

This clonotype was counted once. The J gene is TRBJ2-7, the V gene TRBV20-1; no clear D gene. The CDR3 extends over 11 amino acids. V was trimmed by 3 bases and J by 4 bases, leaving 7 bases between them. Germline CDR1 DFQATT, CDR2 SNEGSKA (reference sequence). The CDR3 protein is CSASVVYEQYF. CDR3 sequence (DNA): TGCAGTGCTAGTGTGGTTTACGAGCAGTACTTC.